These T cell receptor beta chains were read from a single sample in a study of early stage breast cancer tumors. Clones were read by immunoSEQ multiplex PCR, and TCRdb kept only the in-frame ones, dropping some. The data hold roughly 49,000 clones, with 78% observed a single time. The sequenced sample consisted of blood. The origin of the receptors is a person aged 40 to 50 with breast cancer. CDR3s include the opening cysteine and the closing phenylalanine or tryptophan. The D gene is left open where the match is weak. Size is stated for part of the rows, as once, few or many counts, or as a class when the clone is expanded.

size,V,J,D,DNA,CDR3
medium-sized,TRBV6-1,TRBJ2-7,TRBD1,TGTGCCAGCAGTGTCGACAGGGTCAACTCCTACGAGCAGTACTTC,CASSVDRVNSYEQYF
NA,TRBV2,TRBJ2-1,NA,TGTGCCAGCAACCCGCTGACTAGTGTTGAGCAGTTCTTC,CASNPLTSVEQFF
NA,TRBV6-1,TRBJ2-7,NA,TGTGCCAGCAGTGGAGACAGAGCCTACGAGCAGTACTTC,CASSGDRAYEQYF
NA,TRBV19,TRBJ2-3,TRBD2,TGTGCCAGTACTAGCGGGGTGGGGACAGATACGCAGTATTTT,CASTSGVGTDTQYF
NA,TRBV7-9,TRBJ2-2,TRBD1,TGTGCCAGCAGCCCATTCAGGGGGCGAACCGGGGAGCTGTTTTTT,CASSPFRGRTGELFF
NA,TRBV10-3,TRBJ2-7,NA,TGTGCCATCAGTGATGGACAGCAATACGAGCAGTACTTC,CAISDGQQYEQYF
NA,TRBV30,TRBJ2-7,TRBD1,TGTGCCTGGAGTGTGGGGACAGGGACCTACGAGCAGTACTTC,CAWSVGTGTYEQYF
NA,TRBV7-9,TRBJ2-3,NA,TGTGCCAGCAGCGTCGCAGATACGCAGTATTTT,CASSVADTQYF
few,TRBV12-2,TRBJ2-3,NA,TGTGCAAGTCGCTTTTGGAGGAGGGACAGGGAAACAGATACGCAGTATTTT,CASRFWRRDRETDTQYF
NA,TRBV7-8,TRBJ2-7,TRBD2,TGTGCCAGCAGTGTAGCAGCGGGAATCTACGAGCAGTACTTC,CASSVAAGIYEQYF
NA,TRBV5-1,TRBJ2-7,TRBD1,TGCGCCAGCAGCTTGGGGGACAGCTCCTACGAGCAGTACTTC,CASSLGDSSYEQYF
NA,TRBV6-6,TRBJ1-1,NA,TGTGCCAGCAGTTACGGGGACTCGAACACTGAAGCTTTCTTT,CASSYGDSNTEAFF
NA,TRBV28,TRBJ1-2,NA,TGTGCCAGCAGTTTATCGACGGGGGGTAAATTAGGCTACACCTTC,CASSLSTGGKLGYTF
few,TRBV6-1,TRBJ1-2,TRBD1,TGTGCCAGCAGTGAAAGGGACAGGGCCCGCTATGGCTACACCTTC,CASSERDRARYGYTF
NA,TRBV30,TRBJ1-6,NA,TGTGCCTGGAGTGCCAGCCAAGACTCACCCCTCCACTTT,CAWSASQDSPLHF
once,TRBV19,TRBJ1-1,NA,TGTGCCAGTAGTATTGGGGGCAGCACTGAAGCTTTCTTT,CASSIGGSTEAFF
NA,TRBV5-1,TRBJ2-1,TRBD2,TGCGCCAGCAGCAGAGGATCCCTAGCGGGGGGGGTTAGCTCCTACAATGAGCAGTTCTTC,CASSRGSLAGGVSSYNEQFF
NA,TRBV19,TRBJ1-1,NA,TGTGCCAGTACTCTCGGATTCTCAAACACTGAAGCTTTCTTT,CASTLGFSNTEAFF
NA,TRBV7-2,TRBJ2-7,TRBD2,TGTGCCAGCAGCTCCGGACTAGCGGAGGCCTACGAGCAGTACTTC,CASSSGLAEAYEQYF
NA,TRBV28,TRBJ1-5,NA,TGTGCCAGCAGTTTTAGCGGTGGGCGGAGAAGCAATCAGCCCCAGCATTTT,CASSFSGGRRSNQPQHF
NA,TRBV5-1,TRBJ2-3,NA,TGCGCCAGCAGCCCCATGGAGCGCTCCACAGATACGCAGTATTTT,CASSPMERSTDTQYF
NA,TRBV7-2,TRBJ2-3,NA,TGTGCCAGCAGCCGCACTCCTAGCACAGATACGCAGTATTTT,CASSRTPSTDTQYF
few,TRBV2,TRBJ2-7,TRBD2,TGTGCCAGCAGTTCCGGACTAGCGGGAGACGAGCAGTACTTC,CASSSGLAGDEQYF
NA,TRBV12-5,TRBJ2-7,TRBD2,TGTGCTAGTGGGGTGGGAGGGACCTACGAGCAGTACTTC,CASGVGGTYEQYF
NA,TRBV7-2,TRBJ2-5,NA,TGTGCCAGCAGCTTATGGGACAAAGAGACCCAGTACTTC,CASSLWDKETQYF
NA,TRBV5-4,TRBJ2-5,NA,TGTGCCAGCAGCTTGGCCGGGCGGGCCAAAGAGACCCAGTACTTC,CASSLAGRAKETQYF
NA,TRBV5-4,TRBJ2-4,NA,TGTGCCAGCAGCCTACGGGACGATAAATTACTAGCCAAAAACATTCAGTACTTC,CASSLRDDKLLAKNIQYF
NA,TRBV5-4,TRBJ1-1,NA,TGTGCCAGCAGCTTGGACACGAACACTGAAGCTTTCTTT,CASSLDTNTEAFF
NA,TRBV2,TRBJ2-1,TRBD2,TGTGCCAGCAGTGAAAGGGGTAGCGGGGTCTACAATGAGCAGTTCTTC,CASSERGSGVYNEQFF
NA,TRBV2,TRBJ2-7,NA,TGTGCCAGCAGTGAGGGCCCGGGGGCGGGGGACTTC,CASSEGPGAGDF
NA,TRBV6-1,TRBJ2-1,TRBD2,TGTGCCAGCAGTGAAGCGACTAGCGGGAGTACTGAGCAGTTCTTC,CASSEATSGSTEQFF
NA,TRBV29-1,TRBJ1-1,NA,TGCAGCGTTGAGTATGGCACTGAAGCTTTCTTT,CSVEYGTEAFF
NA,TRBV2,TRBJ1-5,TRBD1,TGTGCCAGCCGGGACAGGGATCAGCCCCAGCATTTT,CASRDRDQPQHF
NA,TRBV14,TRBJ2-7,TRBD2,TGTGCCAGCAGCTTAGGACTAGCGGCCAACGAGCAGTACTTC,CASSLGLAANEQYF
NA,TRBV18,TRBJ1-2,TRBD1,TGTGCCAGCTCACCACAGGGGGCGAACTATGGCTACACCTTC,CASSPQGANYGYTF
NA,TRBV30,TRBJ1-1,NA,TGTGCCTCCCGTCGACAGGTGAACACTGAAGCTTTCTTT,CASRRQVNTEAFF
NA,TRBV28,TRBJ1-2,NA,TGTGCCAGCGGGGACGGTAGCTATGGCTACACCTTC,CASGDGSYGYTF
NA,TRBV18,TRBJ2-7,NA,TGTGCCAGCTCACCAGCCGGCCGGAGAGCCCACGAGCAGTACTTC,CASSPAGRRAHEQYF
NA,TRBV20-1,TRBJ1-1,NA,TGCAGTGCAGCAGTGAACACTGAAGCTTTCTTT,CSAAVNTEAFF
NA,TRBV5-1,TRBJ2-3,TRBD2,TGCGCCAGCAGCTTGGGGGGACTAGGGTCAGATACGCAGTATTTT,CASSLGGLGSDTQYF
NA,TRBV19,TRBJ2-1,NA,TGTGCCAGTAGGGGATACAATGAGCAGTTCTTC,CASRGYNEQFF